This TCR beta chain is drawn from a study of CD8+CD57+ T cells in acquired aplastic anemia. Looked up from germline, CDR1 is SGHTA and CDR2 is FQGNSA. Trimming took 4 bases from V and 5 from J; bases not matched to a gene: 4. CDR3 length: 13 residues. Whole-study results and caveats: Some 29 CD8+ CDR3 sequences were shared between patients and controls.

For CDR3 and TCR beta VDJ profiling, genomic DNA was the template used. TCRdb redid the calling of the reads with MiXCR, one entry per CDR3 protein. The table lists roughly 150,000 distinct CDR3 sequences, 47% of them singletons. By flow cytometry, patients selected for sequencing had shown an expansion of CD8+CD57+ cells. Concerning this clonotype itself: Its matching antigen is unknown.

The chain is built from TRBV7-2 and TRBJ2-5; the match to TRBD2 covers 7 bases. Sequencing input: sorted CD4+, CD8+, or CD8+CD57+ T cells (not recorded which) from PBMCs. This clonotype was obtained from a human donor with aplastic anemia. The CDR3 DNA reads TGTGCCAGCAGCTCCTCACTAGCGGAGACCCAGTACTTC. Its protein product is CASSSSLAETQYF.